This T cell receptor (beta chain) stems from a study of T cell responses to AZD1222 COVID-19 vaccine. Findings and limits, study-wide: A mostly white British donor set with more females was recruited, and clonal diversity was possibly underestimated.

To note about this clone: As yet, its antigen is unknown.

The repertoire was sequenced with immunoSEQ multiplex PCR; TCRdb's copy has only in-frame clones and lacks some. In the table there are around 130,000 clones, nearly 90% of which are singletons. This CDR3 is 15 amino acids long. Germline-derived CDR1 and CDR2 are SNHLY and FYNNEI. Trimming removed 2 bases at V and 3 bases at J, with 13 bases between. V usage is TRBV2 and J usage is TRBJ1-1; weak D call: TRBD1 (6 bases). The source was peripheral blood, collected 28 days after the second AZD1222 dose. The TCR originated in an adult who received the AZD1222 COVID-19 vaccine. The CDR3 nucleotides are TGTGCCAGCAGTGAAAGACGGGAGGGGGACACTGAAGCTTTCTTT. Translated: CASSERREGDTEAFF.